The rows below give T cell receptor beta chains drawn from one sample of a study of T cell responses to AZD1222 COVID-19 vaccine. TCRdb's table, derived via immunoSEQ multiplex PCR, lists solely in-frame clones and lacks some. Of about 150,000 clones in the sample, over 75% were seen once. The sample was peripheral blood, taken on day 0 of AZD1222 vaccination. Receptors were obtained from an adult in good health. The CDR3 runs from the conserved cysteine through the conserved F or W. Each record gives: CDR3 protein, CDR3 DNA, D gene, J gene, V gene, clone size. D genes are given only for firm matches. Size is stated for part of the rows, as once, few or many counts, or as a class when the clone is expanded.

CDR3 protein: CASSIGGSGNTIYF
CDR3 DNA: TGTGCCAGTAGTATAGGGGGCTCTGGAAACACCATATATTTT
D gene: NA
J gene: TRBJ1-3
V gene: TRBV19
clone size: NA

CDR3 protein: CASSRRDSIKDYEQYF
CDR3 DNA: TGTGCCAGCAGCAGAAGGGACAGCATTAAGGACTACGAGCAGTACTTC
D gene: TRBD1
J gene: TRBJ2-7
V gene: TRBV7-9
clone size: NA

CDR3 protein: CASAPGLNEQFF
CDR3 DNA: TGTGCCAGCGCGCCCGGGCTCAATGAGCAGTTCTTC
D gene: NA
J gene: TRBJ2-1
V gene: TRBV18
clone size: once

CDR3 protein: CASSSLGRGPYEQYF
CDR3 DNA: TGTGCCAGCAGCTCCTTGGGCAGGGGCCCCTACGAGCAGTACTTC
D gene: NA
J gene: TRBJ2-7
V gene: TRBV7-9
clone size: NA

CDR3 protein: CSVGRTGIGGEKLFF
CDR3 DNA: TGCAGCGTCGGCCGGACAGGGATCGGTGGTGAAAAACTGTTTTTT
D gene: TRBD1
J gene: TRBJ1-4
V gene: TRBV29-1
clone size: NA

CDR3 protein: CASSISPLGVLGSNQPQHF
CDR3 DNA: TGTGCCAGTAGTATTAGCCCTCTAGGGGTACTGGGGAGCAATCAGCCCCAGCATTTT
D gene: NA
J gene: TRBJ1-5
V gene: TRBV19
clone size: once

CDR3 protein: CASSIDRGYYNEQFF
CDR3 DNA: TGTGCCAGTAGTATCGACAGGGGGTACTACAATGAGCAGTTCTTC
D gene: TRBD1
J gene: TRBJ2-1
V gene: TRBV19
clone size: NA

CDR3 protein: CASSLDRREAFF
CDR3 DNA: TGTGCCAGCAGCTTGGACAGGCGTGAAGCTTTCTTT
D gene: NA
J gene: TRBJ1-1
V gene: TRBV5-6
clone size: NA

CDR3 protein: CASSYSTTRGNTEAFF
CDR3 DNA: TGTGCCAGCAGTTACTCGACTACCAGGGGGAACACTGAAGCTTTCTTT
D gene: NA
J gene: TRBJ1-1
V gene: TRBV6-2/TRBV6-3
clone size: NA

CDR3 protein: CATSGTPLRDGQETQYF
CDR3 DNA: TGTGCCACCAGTGGGACTCCCCTCCGGGACGGCCAAGAGACCCAGTACTTC
D gene: NA
J gene: TRBJ2-5
V gene: TRBV24-1
clone size: NA

CDR3 protein: CASSQITDGLLTQYF
CDR3 DNA: TGCGCCAGCAGCCAAATAACGGACGGCCTCCTGACCCAGTACTTC
D gene: NA
J gene: TRBJ2-5
V gene: TRBV4-1
clone size: NA

CDR3 protein: CASSRTGEYEQYF
CDR3 DNA: TGCGCCAGCAGCCGGACAGGGGAGTACGAGCAGTACTTC
D gene: TRBD1
J gene: TRBJ2-7
V gene: TRBV5-1
clone size: NA

CDR3 protein: CSVRPRLVNTEAFF
CDR3 DNA: TGCAGCGTAAGACCCAGGCTGGTGAACACTGAAGCTTTCTTT
D gene: NA
J gene: TRBJ1-1
V gene: TRBV29-1
clone size: NA

CDR3 protein: CASVSGATYEQYF
CDR3 DNA: TGTGCCAGTGTGAGCGGGGCCACCTACGAGCAGTACTTC
D gene: TRBD2
J gene: TRBJ2-7
V gene: TRBV28
clone size: NA

CDR3 protein: CASSLASVGPSGYTF
CDR3 DNA: TGTGCCAGCAGTTTAGCTTCGGTCGGTCCATCGGGCTACACCTTC
D gene: NA
J gene: TRBJ1-2
V gene: TRBV28
clone size: NA

CDR3 protein: CASSRWGGLAGVGDEQYF
CDR3 DNA: TGTGCCAGCAGCCGTTGGGGGGGACTAGCGGGAGTAGGGGACGAGCAGTACTTC
D gene: TRBD2
J gene: TRBJ2-7
V gene: TRBV5-4
clone size: NA

CDR3 protein: CASSLSPFTSSYEQYF
CDR3 DNA: TGTGCCAGCAGCTTATCCCCCTTTACCTCCTCCTACGAGCAGTACTTC
D gene: NA
J gene: TRBJ2-7
V gene: TRBV7-2
clone size: NA

CDR3 protein: CATSRDRGRAFLGGTIYF
CDR3 DNA: TGTGCCACCAGCAGAGATCGGGGCAGGGCATTCCTTGGGGGCACCATATATTTT
D gene: NA
J gene: TRBJ1-3
V gene: TRBV15
clone size: NA

CDR3 protein: CASSLALGGGRTHEQYF
CDR3 DNA: TGTGCCAGCAGCTTAGCGTTGGGAGGCGGGAGGACCCACGAGCAGTACTTC
D gene: TRBD2
J gene: TRBJ2-7
V gene: TRBV7-8
clone size: NA

CDR3 protein: CASSLPSGAAYEQYF
CDR3 DNA: TGTGCCAGCAGCTTACCTAGCGGGGCCGCCTACGAGCAGTACTTC
D gene: TRBD2
J gene: TRBJ2-7
V gene: TRBV11-2
clone size: NA

CDR3 protein: CASREFKGQGQNSPLHF
CDR3 DNA: TGTGCCAGCAGAGAGTTTAAGGGACAGGGGCAGAATTCACCCCTCCACTTT
D gene: TRBD1
J gene: TRBJ1-6
V gene: TRBV13
clone size: NA

CDR3 protein: CASSPRDRTNEKLFF
CDR3 DNA: TGTGCCAGCAGCCCCCGGGACCGAACTAATGAAAAACTGTTTTTT
D gene: NA
J gene: TRBJ1-4
V gene: TRBV7-9
clone size: NA

CDR3 protein: CASSQYNEQFF
CDR3 DNA: TGTGCCAGCAGCCAATACAATGAGCAGTTCTTC
D gene: NA
J gene: TRBJ2-1
V gene: TRBV4-2
clone size: NA

CDR3 protein: CASSVDLAGQETQYF
CDR3 DNA: TGTGCCAGCAGCGTAGATCTAGCGGGACAAGAGACCCAGTACTTC
D gene: TRBD2
J gene: TRBJ2-5
V gene: TRBV9
clone size: NA

CDR3 protein: CASSLTSASYNEQFF
CDR3 DNA: TGTGCCAGCAGCCTCACTAGCGCTTCCTACAATGAGCAGTTCTTC
D gene: TRBD2
J gene: TRBJ2-1
V gene: TRBV5-4
clone size: NA

CDR3 protein: CASSLLQDYNEQFF
CDR3 DNA: TGTGCCAGCAGCTTGTTACAGGACTACAATGAGCAGTTCTTC
D gene: NA
J gene: TRBJ2-1
V gene: TRBV5-6
clone size: NA